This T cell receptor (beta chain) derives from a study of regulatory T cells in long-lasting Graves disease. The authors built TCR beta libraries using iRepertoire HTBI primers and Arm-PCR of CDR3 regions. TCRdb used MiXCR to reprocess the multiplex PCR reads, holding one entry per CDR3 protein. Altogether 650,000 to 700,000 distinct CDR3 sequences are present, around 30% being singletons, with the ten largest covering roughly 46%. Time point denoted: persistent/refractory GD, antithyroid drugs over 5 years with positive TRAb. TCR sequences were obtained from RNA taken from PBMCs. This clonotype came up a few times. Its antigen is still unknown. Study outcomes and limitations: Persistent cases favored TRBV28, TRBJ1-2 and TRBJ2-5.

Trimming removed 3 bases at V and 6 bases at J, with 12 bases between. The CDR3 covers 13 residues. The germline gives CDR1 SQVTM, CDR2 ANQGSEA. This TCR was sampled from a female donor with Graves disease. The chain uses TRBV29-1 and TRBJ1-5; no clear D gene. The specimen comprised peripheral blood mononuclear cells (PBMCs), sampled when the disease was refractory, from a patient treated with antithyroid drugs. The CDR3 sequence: CSVDLGSGQPQHF. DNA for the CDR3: TGCAGCGTTGATCTGGGGTCGGGTCAGCCCCAGCATTTT.